The 21 T cell receptor beta chains given below trace back to one sample, sequenced in a study of blood T cell repertoires in COVID-19 (dated by TCRdb to the early 2020s). Receptor libraries were prepared by the immunoSEQ multiplex PCR assay. In TCRdb, the immuneACCESS table is reduced to in-frame sequences with V and J assigned. These tables do not hold every clone; where another copy was compared, an unresolved V gene accounts for under half, and the others remain unexplained. The sample table shows some 200,000 clones, and about four fifths are seen once. Roughly 1.3% of the sample goes to the ten largest clones. The source material was PBMCs or T cells enriched from blood (not recorded which). These receptors were obtained from a woman aged 40-49 years with acute COVID-19.

The chain employs TRBV13 and TRBJ2-3; the match to TRBD2 covers 7 bases. V shed 1 base and J 1 base; nucleotides not matched to a gene: 11. Germline CDR1 reads PRHDT; CDR2 reads FYEKMQ (reference sequence). The CDR3 length is 18 residues. CDR3 nucleotide sequence: TGTGCCAGCAGCTTAGTGGCGGGAGAGGGTAGGGGCACAGATACGCAGTATTTT. Translated: CASSLVAGEGRGTDTQYF. Full variable domain (outside the CDR3, taken from reference TRBV13 and TRBJ2-3): AAGVIQSPRHLIKEKRETATLKCYPIPRHDTVYWYQQGPGQDPQFLISFYEKMQSDKGSIPDRFSAQQFSDYHSELNMSSLELGDSALYFCASSLVAGEGRGTDTQYFGPGTRLTVL.

V is TRBV7-8 and J is TRBJ2-2; 10 positions match TRBD2. CDR3 size: 17 residues. V was clipped by 4 bases and J by 1 base; unmatched bases: 6. The germline V gene has CDR1 SGHVS and CDR2 FQNEAQ. CDR3 amino acids: CASSSLAGGLNTGELFF. CDR3 DNA: TGTGCCAGCAGCTCATTAGCGGGGGGACTGAACACCGGGGAGCTGTTTTTT.

This chain links TRBV28 with TRBJ1-4; 7 nucleotides align to TRBD1. V lost 6 bases, J lost 7 bases, and 5 bases stayed unmatched. CDR1 and CDR2 (germline): MDHEN, SYDVKM. The length of the CDR3 is 13 residues. In DNA, the CDR3 is TGTGCCAGCAGACGACAGGGCGCTGAAAAACTGTTTTTT. Its protein is CASRRQGAEKLFF.

This chain links TRBV5-6 with TRBJ1-2, with D possibly matching TRBD1 (6 bases). V lost 7 bases, J lost 7 bases, and 26 bases lay in between. Germline loops: CDR1 SGHDT, CDR2 YYEEEE. The CDR3 is 16 residues long. Here the CDR3 DNA reads TGTGCCAGCGATAGTATAGTGAACAGGGACATATCTGGCTACACCTTC. It specifies CASDSIVNRDISGYTF.

This chain links TRBV18 with TRBJ2-7; a weak D match, TRBD2 (5 bases). Germline CDR1 reads KGHSH; CDR2 reads LQKENI. Trimming left V 2 bases short and J 5 bases short, with 10 bases between. The CDR3 runs to 13 residues. The CDR3 sequence: CASSPLEDHEQYF. CDR3 DNA: TGTGCCAGCTCACCATTGGAGGATCACGAGCAGTACTTC.

The chain couples TRBV7-9 to TRBJ1-5, with D tentatively TRBD1 (5 bases). CDR1 and CDR2 (germline): SEHNR, FQNEAQ (reference sequence). Trimming removed 1 base at V and 3 bases at J, with 16 bases between. There are 17 residues in the CDR3. The CDR3 region has the DNA TGTGCCAGCAGCTTAGTGGGGCAGGGCCTATTCAATCAGCCCCAGCATTTT. Translated: CASSLVGQGLFNQPQHF. Full variable domain (rest looked up from reference TRBV7-9 and TRBJ1-5): DTGVSQNPRHKITKRGQNVTFRCDPISEHNRLYWYRQTLGQGPEFLTYFQNEAQLEKSRLLSDRFSAERPKGSFSTLEIQRTEQGDSAMYLCASSLVGQGLFNQPQHFGDGTRLSIL.

The chain is built from TRBV5-1 and TRBJ1-2, with 7 bases lining up with TRBD1. This CDR3 has 13 residues. The ends lost 0 bases at V and 8 bases at J; junction bases unmatched: 4. Germline assignment: CDR1 SGHRS and CDR2 YFSETQ. CDR3 region: CASSLETGNGYTF. In nucleotides, the CDR3 is TGCGCCAGCAGCTTGGAGACAGGGAACGGCTACACCTTC.

The V and J genes are TRBV19 and TRBJ2-1; 11 nucleotides line up with TRBD1. Germline V lookup: CDR1 LNHDA, CDR2 SQIVND (reference sequence). Trimming took 4 bases from V and 7 from J; bases not matched to a gene: 3. CDR3 size: 14 residues. For the CDR3, the DNA is TGTGCCAGTAGTACCGGGACAGGGGGAAATGAGCAGTTCTTC. It encodes CASSTGTGGNEQFF.

This clone turned up a few times. The J gene is TRBJ1-2, the V gene TRBV7-2; D might be TRBD1 (5 bases). V dropped 5 bases and J dropped 0 bases, with 16 bases sitting between them. The CDR3 covers 16 residues. Germline CDR1 and CDR2: SGHTA and FQGNSA. For the CDR3, the DNA is TGTGCCAGCAGCGCAGACCAGGGTAGAGCTAACTATGGCTACACCTTC. It is translated as CASSADQGRANYGYTF.

CDR3 in amino acids: CASSHRTVSYEQYF. CDR3 coding DNA: TGTGCCAGCAGCCACAGGACGGTCTCCTACGAGCAGTACTTC. The chain couples TRBV2 to TRBJ2-7; weak D call: TRBD1 (5 bases). CDR1 is SNHLY, CDR2 FYNNEI, per germline. V lost 6 bases and J lost 0, with 12 bases in between. There are 14 residues in the CDR3.

The chain joins TRBV9 to TRBJ1-2, with TRBD1 matching over 7 bases. CDR1 and CDR2 from the germline V gene are SGDLS and YYNGEE. V gave up 3 bases and J gave up 2 bases; unmatched junction bases: 10. This CDR3 has 16 residues. The CDR3 protein is CASSGGTAVFNYGYTF. As DNA, the CDR3 is TGTGCCAGCAGCGGGGGGACAGCTGTCTTCAACTATGGCTACACCTTC.

The J gene is TRBJ1-1, the V gene TRBV5-5; TRBD1 aligns across 10 bases. Germline V gene sequence: CDR1 SGHKS, CDR2 YYEKEE (reference sequence). V shed 5 bases, J shed 11 bases, and the junction held 9 bases outside the gene matches. There are 13 residues in the CDR3. The CDR3 sequence: CASRSRQGAKAFF. The CDR3 DNA reads as TGTGCCAGCAGATCCAGACAGGGGGCCAAGGCTTTCTTT.

This clone showed up just a few times. The genes are TRBV19 and TRBJ1-5, with 11 bases identical to TRBD1. The CDR3 loop spans 13 amino acids. Germline trimming cut 5 bases from V and 7 bases from J; bases unmatched to any gene: 1. Germline values: CDR1 LNHDA, CDR2 SQIVND (reference sequence). The CDR3: CASSGDRGQPQHF. The CDR3 region has the DNA TGTGCCAGTAGTGGGGACAGGGGGCAGCCCCAGCATTTT.

CDR3 bases: TGCGCCAGCAGCCGACTAGCGGGAGGGGGCAGTGGAGAGACCCAGTACTTC. Amino acids: CASSRLAGGGSGETQYF. This chain uses TRBV5-1 with TRBJ2-5; 14 positions agree with TRBD2. The V segment lost 4 bases and the J segment 4 bases; nucleotides outside the gene matches: 9. In germline, CDR1 is SGHRS, CDR2 YFSETQ. The CDR3 has 17 amino acids.

This clone was counted once. Other DNA sequences in this specimen translate into the identical CDR3. J is TRBJ1-5 and V is TRBV28; TRBD1 is a possible D gene (5 bases). The CDR3 is 14 residues long. The germline CDR1 and CDR2 sequences are MDHEN and SYDVKM. The germline V and J ends were trimmed by 3 bases and 5 bases, with 11 bases remaining between them. In DNA form, the CDR3 reads TGTGCCAGCAGTTTCAGGCAGGGATATCAGCCCCAGCATTTT. The encoded protein is CASSFRQGYQPQHF.

CDR3 bases: TGTGCCAGCAGGGGATTCACAGGGGATTATGGCTACACCTTC. This gives the protein CASRGFTGDYGYTF. The chain links TRBV27 to TRBJ1-2; 7 bases match TRBD1. Germline V lookup: CDR1 MNHEY, CDR2 SMNVEV (reference sequence). V was pared by 6 bases and J by 5 bases, with 9 bases of the junction left unmatched. This CDR3 is built from 14 residues.

The genes are TRBV19 and TRBJ2-1, with D hard to call. Looked up from germline, CDR1 is LNHDA and CDR2 is SQIVND (reference sequence). V lost 6 bases, J lost 7 bases, and 16 bases lay in between. The CDR3 covers 14 residues. CDR3 loop: CASRVRNGPNEQFF. In nucleotides, the CDR3 is TGTGCCAGTAGGGTGAGGAACGGCCCGAATGAGCAGTTCTTC.

Only a few counts were recorded for this clone. This chain connects TRBV28 to TRBJ2-1, with TRBD1 identical over 9 bases. Per the germline V gene, CDR1 is MDHEN and CDR2 is SYDVKM. The CDR3 consists of 16 residues. V lost 4 bases, J lost 4 bases, and 8 bases stayed unmatched. The CDR3 reads CASSSSGTGTYNEQFF. The DNA of the CDR3 is TGTGCCAGCAGTTCCTCCGGGACAGGGACTTACAATGAGCAGTTCTTC.

The chain combines TRBV7-3 with TRBJ2-3; no clear D gene. CDR1 and CDR2 (germline): SGHTA, FQGTGA. The CDR3 is 13 amino acids. Trimming stripped 3 bases from V and 2 bases from J, with 6 bases between. CDR3 loop: CASSFEHTDTQYF. The CDR3 bases are TGTGCCAGCAGCTTCGAGCACACAGATACGCAGTATTTT. The full variable domain, in which reference TRBV7-3 and TRBJ2-3 provide the parts outside the CDR3, is GAGVSQTPSNKVTEKGKYVELRCDPISGHTALYWYRQSLGQGPEFLIYFQGTGAADDSGLPNDRFFAVRPEGSVSTLKIQRTERGDSAVYLCASSFEHTDTQYFGPGTRLTVL.

The V call is TRBV3-1 (or the pseudogene TRBV3-2), the J call TRBJ1-6, with 8 bases that match TRBD1. The trim removed 2 bases at V and 14 bases at J, leaving 5 bases unmatched. Per germline, CDR1 LGHDT and CDR2 YNNKEL (reference sequence). The CDR3 has 13 residues. The CDR3 is CASSQTQGGTLHF. The CDR3 DNA sequence: TGTGCCAGCAGCCAAACACAGGGGGGGACCCTCCACTTT.

The chain joins TRBV5-1 to TRBJ2-2, with TRBD2 matching 9 bases. V shed 1 base and J 7 bases; nucleotides not matched to a gene: 5. CDR1 is SGHRS, CDR2 YFSETQ, per germline. The CDR3 is 15 amino acids. The CDR3 coding sequence is TGCGCCAGCAGCTTGAACCTAGCGGGGAACGGGGAGCTGTTTTTT. This codes for CASSLNLAGNGELFF. The full variable domain, rest sourced from reference TRBV5-1 and TRBJ2-2, is KAGVTQTPRYLIKTRGQQVTLSCSPISGHRSVSWYQQTPGQGLQFLFEYFSETQRNKGNFPGRFSGRQFSNSRSEMNVSTLELGDSALYLCASSLNLAGNGELFFGEGSRLTVL.